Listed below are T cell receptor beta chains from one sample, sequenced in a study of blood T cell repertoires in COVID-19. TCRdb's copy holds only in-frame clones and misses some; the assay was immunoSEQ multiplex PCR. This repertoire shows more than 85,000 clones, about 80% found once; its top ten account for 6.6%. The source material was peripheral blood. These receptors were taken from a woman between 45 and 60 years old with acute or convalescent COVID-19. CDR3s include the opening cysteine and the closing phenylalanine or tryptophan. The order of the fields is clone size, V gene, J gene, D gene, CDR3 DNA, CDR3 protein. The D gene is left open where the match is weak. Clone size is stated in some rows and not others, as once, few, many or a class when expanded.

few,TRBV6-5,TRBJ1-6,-,TGTGCCAGCAGAACAGGGTTGTTTTCACCCCTCCACTTT,CASRTGLFSPLHF
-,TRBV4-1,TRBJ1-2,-,TGCGCCAGCAGCCAAGATCGGGGGGCAGACAAATTCGGCGGCTACACCTTC,CASSQDRGADKFGGYTF
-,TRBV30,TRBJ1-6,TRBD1,TGTGCCTGGTGGACAGGGGGCAAGAATTCACCCCTCCACTTT,CAWWTGGKNSPLHF
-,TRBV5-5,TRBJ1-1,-,TGTGCCAGCAGCTTGGCGGGAGACACTGAAGCTTTCTTT,CASSLAGDTEAFF
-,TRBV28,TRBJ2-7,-,TGTGCCAGCATGGAGGGTGGTCAGGAGCAGTACTTC,CASMEGGQEQYF
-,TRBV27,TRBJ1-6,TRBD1,TGTGCCAGCAGTTCCGGACAGGCCGGCTTCGCCCCACCCCTCCACTTT,CASSSGQAGFAPPLHF
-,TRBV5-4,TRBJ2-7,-,TGTGCCAGCGGCGGGACAGCGACTTACGAGCAGTACTTC,CASGGTATYEQYF
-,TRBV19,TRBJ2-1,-,TGTGCCAGTAGTATGGAGGACCCCTACAATGAGCAGTTCTTC,CASSMEDPYNEQFF
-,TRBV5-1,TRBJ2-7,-,TGCGCCAGCAGCTTGGCGGTGCAGGGTGGGGACGAGCAGTACTTC,CASSLAVQGGDEQYF
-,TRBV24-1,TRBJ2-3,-,TGTGCCACCAGTGAAGCCAGGGGATTCTCAGATACGCAGTATTTT,CATSEARGFSDTQYF
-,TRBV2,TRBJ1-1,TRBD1,TGTGCCAGCCTGACAGGGTTTGCCACCATGAACACTGAAGCTTTCTTT,CASLTGFATMNTEAFF
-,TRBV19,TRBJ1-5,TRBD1,TGTGCCAGTACTCCATGGGACAGGGGAGACCAGCCCCAGCATTTT,CASTPWDRGDQPQHF
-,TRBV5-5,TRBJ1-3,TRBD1,TGTGCCAGCAGCTGGGACAGGGGGGGCGGAAACACCATATATTTT,CASSWDRGGGNTIYF
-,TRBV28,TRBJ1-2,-,TGTGCCAGCAGTTTTGAGGGTTATGGCTACACCTTC,CASSFEGYGYTF
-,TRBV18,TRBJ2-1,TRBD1,TGTGCCAGCTCACTGACAGGGGCGATCTACAATGAGCAGTTCTTC,CASSLTGAIYNEQFF
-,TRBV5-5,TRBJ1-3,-,TGTGCCAGCAGCTTGGACAGGGTGGAGGGAAACACCATATATTTT,CASSLDRVEGNTIYF
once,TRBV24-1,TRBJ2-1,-,TGTGCCACCAGTGATTCCCTAACTCGGACTTCCTCCTACAATGAGCAGTTCTTC,CATSDSLTRTSSYNEQFF
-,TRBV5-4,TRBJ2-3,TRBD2,TGTGCCAGCAGCCGAGGACTAGCGGGGAGTACAGATACGCAGTATTTT,CASSRGLAGSTDTQYF
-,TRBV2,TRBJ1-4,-,TGTGCCAGCAGTGGGGGGGTCCCCGGCGATGAAAAACTGTTTTTT,CASSGGVPGDEKLFF
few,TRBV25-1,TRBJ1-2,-,TGTGCCAGCAGTGTAAACTATGGCTACACCTTC,CASSVNYGYTF
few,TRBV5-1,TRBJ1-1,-,TGCGCCAGCACACCACCAGGGACTGTAACTGAAGCTTTCTTT,CASTPPGTVTEAFF
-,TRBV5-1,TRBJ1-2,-,TGCGCCAGCAGCTTGCAGACAGGCCCCTATGGCTACACCTTC,CASSLQTGPYGYTF
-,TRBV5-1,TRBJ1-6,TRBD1,TGCGCCAGCAGCTTGGAAGGACAGGGGGCGGGCTCTAATTCACCCCTCCACTTT,CASSLEGQGAGSNSPLHF
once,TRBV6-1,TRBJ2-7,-,TGTGCCAGCAGTGAACTTTATCGCGACGAGCAGTACTTC,CASSELYRDEQYF
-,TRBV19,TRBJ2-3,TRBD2,TGTGCCAGTAGTACCCCTCTGTATAAGCGGGGGGGCAGCACAGATACGCAGTATTTT,CASSTPLYKRGGSTDTQYF
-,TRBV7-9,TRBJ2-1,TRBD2,TGTGCCAGCAGCTTAGAGGTGACTAGCGGGGGGCAGTTCTTC,CASSLEVTSGGQFF
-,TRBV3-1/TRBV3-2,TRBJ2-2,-,TGTGCCAGCAGCCAAGTTGGTGGGGCCTACACCGGGGAGCTGTTTTTT,CASSQVGGAYTGELFF
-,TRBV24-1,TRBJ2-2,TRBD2,TGTGCCACCAGTGATCCCTCTAGCGGGGGTCCCCGAAGGGAGCTGTTTTTT,CATSDPSSGGPRRELFF
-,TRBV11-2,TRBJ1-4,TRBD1,TGTGCCAGCAGCTCGTCAGGGGGCGCGCGTAATGAAAAACTGTTTTTT,CASSSSGGARNEKLFF
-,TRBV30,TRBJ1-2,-,TGTGCCTCCTCGATGCTCGGGGGTGGCTACACCTTC,CASSMLGGGYTF
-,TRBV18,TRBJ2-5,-,TGTGCCAGCTCACCATCTCGGGACAATCCCTCCGCGCCGTACTTC,CASSPSRDNPSAPYF